Presented here are 5 T cell receptor beta chains from one specimen sequenced in a study of technical replicates of blood from a few donors. Profiled with immunoSEQ multiplex PCR; TCRdb holds only in-frame clones, not every one. The data contain 53,000 or so clones, about 82% of them singletons. The specimen sequenced was PBMCs. The source of these receptors is a human donor in good health. Some clones in this sample may be carry-over from other donors' samples.

This clone showed up just once. V gene TRBV7-3 combines with J gene TRBJ2-1; D call uncertain. Germline loops: CDR1 SGHTA, CDR2 FQGTGA. V was trimmed by 2 bases and J by 6 bases, leaving 11 bases between them. The CDR3 covers 14 residues. CDR3 region: CASSLGLSPNEQFF. The CDR3 DNA is TGTGCCAGCAGCTTAGGCCTTTCCCCCAATGAGCAGTTCTTC. The whole variable domain, remainder taken from reference TRBV7-3 and TRBJ2-1, is GAGVSQTPSNKVTEKGKYVELRCDPISGHTALYWYRQSLGQGPEFLIYFQGTGAADDSGLPNDRFFAVRPEGSVSTLKIQRTERGDSAVYLCASSLGLSPNEQFFGPGTRLTVL.

The chain couples TRBV30 to TRBJ1-2; TRBD1 might be the D (5 bases). The CDR3 covers 16 residues. V gave up 0 bases and J gave up 2 bases, with 16 bases separating them. Germline V lookup: CDR1 GTSNPN, CDR2 SVGIG (reference sequence). The CDR3 loop is CAWSVAPGHQNYGYTF. As DNA, the CDR3 is TGTGCCTGGAGTGTTGCCCCTGGACACCAAAACTATGGCTACACCTTC.

This sequence joins TRBV29-1 and TRBJ1-5; 8 positions match TRBD1. Germline V lookup: CDR1 SQVTM, CDR2 ANQGSEA. CDR3 length equals 15 residues. V shed 4 bases and J 2 bases; nucleotides not matched to a gene: 7. CDR3 coding DNA: TGCAGCGTTGCCCAAGACAGGGGTGGCAATCAGCCCCAGCATTTT. Translation gives CSVAQDRGGNQPQHF.

This chain joins TRBV5-4 and TRBJ2-5; 8 positions match TRBD2. CDR3 length: 14 amino acids. Germline CDR1 SGHNT, CDR2 YYREEE (reference sequence). The V and J ends lost 3 bases and 5 bases, in that order; junction bases with no gene match: 6. The CDR3 DNA reads TGTGCCAGCAGCTCCCAGCGGGGGAGGGAGACCCAGTACTTC. It is translated as CASSSQRGRETQYF. The complete variable domain, with remaining parts taken from reference TRBV5-4 and TRBJ2-5, reads ETGVTQSPTHLIKTRGQQVTLRCSSQSGHNTVSWYQQALGQGPQFIFQYYREEENGRGNFPPRFSGLQFPNYSSELNVNALELDDSALYLCASSSQRGRETQYFGPGTRLLVL.

The chain joins TRBV2 to TRBJ2-1; D remains ambiguous. CDR3 length: 11 amino acids. CDR1 and CDR2 from the germline V gene are SNHLY and FYNNEI. V was trimmed by 5 bases and J by 9 bases, leaving 8 bases between them. This chain's CDR3 is CASSIIVEQFF. The CDR3 coding sequence is TGTGCCAGCAGTATCATAGTTGAGCAGTTCTTC.